This T cell receptor beta chain stems from a study of cytomegalovirus exposure and HLA in healthy donors. PCR was performed using 60 Vbeta and 13 Jbeta primers. TCRdb's table, derived via immunoSEQ multiplex PCR, lists solely in-frame clones and lacks some. This repertoire shows approximately 150,000 clones, roughly 70% found once; its top ten account for roughly 5.2%. Concerning this clone: Its target is unknown.

Overall study results and limits: No immune exposure information besides CMV serostatus was available. For presence/absence analyses, sequencing depth was assumed to be roughly uniform across donors. Accurate prediction of most subjects' HLA-A and HLA-B alleles from TCR beta sequences was reported.

Germline CDR1 is SGDLS and CDR2 is YYNGEE. With 3 bases removed from V and 2 bases from J, the gap between germline ends came to 21 bases. The CDR3 is made up of 18 amino acids. Sequenced input: PBMCs. This sequence joins TRBV9 and TRBJ2-1, with D maybe TRBD2 (7 bases). This TCR was recovered from a woman aged 18-29 years in good health and CMV-seropositive. The CDR3 region is CASSATLIRGDTYNEQFF. The DNA for the CDR3 is TGTGCCAGCAGCGCTACCCTAATCCGGGGGGACACCTACAATGAGCAGTTCTTC.